This entry is about one T cell receptor beta chain. The sample holds a few counts of this clonotype. No antigen is known for it. Base qualities are missing; no much larger clone stands one base away. The intended sense of this specimen's treatment or condition label: in vitro stimulation with specific CMV peptide epitopes to enrich CMV-specific T cells. The source of the sample is a study of T cell repertoires in cytomegalovirus infection (dated by TCRdb to between 2018 and 2020). Some background on the complete study: Peptide stimulations targeted recently identified HLA-C-restricted CMV epitopes, whose presentation resists viral immunomodulation, together with well-studied HLA-B-restricted epitopes. Donor HLA type was relevant to the analysis, because carriage of CMV infection together with the matching HLA type was indicated by public TCR beta signatures.

CDR1 and CDR2 are drawn from the germline V gene: MNHEY, SVGEGT. V and J are trimmed by 5 bases and 12 bases, and the gene matches miss 12 bases of the junction. The CDR3 runs 13 residues from the cysteine to the phenylalanine. The kept DNA is CDR3 alone, 39 bases in frame from the first base. The investigation overall reported the following: The ex vivo response was dominated by HLA-C-restricted CMV-specific TCR beta clonotypes, and the single most frequent clonotype in two of eight donors was supplied by these HLA-C-restricted clonotypes. Carriers of CMV infection plus the relevant HLA type were discriminated by the cumulative frequency of public TCR beta family members in the study cohort and in an independent roughly 400-donor cohort.

Sequenced using an Illumina HiSeq 1500. TCRdb passed the public sequencing reads through fastp at Q25 and MiXCR, retaining productive beta sequences. When rows share a CDR3 protein, they turn into one entry using the most common DNA and genes. For this sample the table gives nearly 700,000 distinct CDR3 sequences, of which about 33% were detected only once. The leading ten clones occupy 18% of the sample. The clonotype originates from a human donor in good health (CMV status not recorded). Some clones in this sample may be carry-over from other donors' samples. This receptor chain uses TRBV6-2 or TRBV6-3 and TRBJ1-2, and 7 junction bases match TRBD1. This material consisted of cultured PBMCs, taken from culture after CMV antigen stimulation. CDR3 protein: CASSAMGQRRHTF. At the DNA level, the sequence is TGTGCCAGCAGTGCTATGGGACAGCGGAGGCACACCTTC.